This TCR beta chain comes out of a study of shared clonotypes between healthy human individuals. The table came from immunoSEQ multiplex PCR; TCRdb's copy has only in-frame clones and leaves some out. The repertoire holds 2,100,000 or so clones, approximately 96% seen once, with 0.13% in the top ten. The sequenced sample consisted of naive CD4+ T cells sorted from blood. Indicated subset: CD45RA+ positively selected. This clonotype was sampled from a man between 18 and 29 years old in good health.

The CDR3 region is CASSFVQGNSPLHF. The CDR3 DNA follows: TGTGCCAGCAGCTTCGTCCAAGGCAATTCACCCCTCCACTTT. This sequence joins TRBV11-2 and TRBJ1-6; D remains unclear. CDR3 length: 14 residues. The V gene lost 3 bases and the J gene lost 7 bases, with 10 bases spanning the gap. Germline loops: CDR1 SGHAT, CDR2 FQNNGV.